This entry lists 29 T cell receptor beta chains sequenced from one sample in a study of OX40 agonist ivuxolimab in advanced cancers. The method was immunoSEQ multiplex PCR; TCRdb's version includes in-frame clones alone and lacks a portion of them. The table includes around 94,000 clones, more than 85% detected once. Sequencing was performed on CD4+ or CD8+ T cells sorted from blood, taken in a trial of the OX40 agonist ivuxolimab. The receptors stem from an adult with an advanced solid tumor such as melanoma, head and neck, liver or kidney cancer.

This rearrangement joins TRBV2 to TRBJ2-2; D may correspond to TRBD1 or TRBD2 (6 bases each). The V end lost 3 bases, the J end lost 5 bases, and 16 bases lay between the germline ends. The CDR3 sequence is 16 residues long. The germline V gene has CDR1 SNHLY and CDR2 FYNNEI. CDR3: CASSEEGQLQTGELFF. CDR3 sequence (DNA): TGTGCCAGCAGTGAGGAGGGACAACTACAGACCGGGGAGCTGTTTTTT.

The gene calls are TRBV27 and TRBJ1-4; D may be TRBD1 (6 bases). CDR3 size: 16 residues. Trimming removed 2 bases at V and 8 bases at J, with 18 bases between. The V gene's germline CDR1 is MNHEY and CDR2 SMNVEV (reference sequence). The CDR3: CASSLVSGGRREKLFF. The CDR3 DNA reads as TGTGCCAGCAGTTTAGTCTCGGGGGGCAGGAGAGAAAAACTGTTTTTT.

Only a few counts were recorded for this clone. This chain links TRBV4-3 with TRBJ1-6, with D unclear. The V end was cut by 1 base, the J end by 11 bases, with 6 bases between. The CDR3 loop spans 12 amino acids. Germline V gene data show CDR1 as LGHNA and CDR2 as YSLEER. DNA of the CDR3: TGCGCCAGCAGCCAAGGGGGAACACCCCTCCACTTT. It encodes CASSQGGTPLHF.

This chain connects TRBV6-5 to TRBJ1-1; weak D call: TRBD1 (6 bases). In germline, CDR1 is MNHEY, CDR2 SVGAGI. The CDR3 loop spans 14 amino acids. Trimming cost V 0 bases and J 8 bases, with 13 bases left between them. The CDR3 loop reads CASSYSGAGAEAFF. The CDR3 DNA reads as TGTGCCAGCAGTTACTCAGGGGCAGGGGCCGAAGCTTTCTTT.

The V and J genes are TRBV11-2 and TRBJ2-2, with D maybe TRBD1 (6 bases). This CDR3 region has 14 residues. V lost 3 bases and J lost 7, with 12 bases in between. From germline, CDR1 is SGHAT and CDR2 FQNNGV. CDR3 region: CASSFPGVGGELFF. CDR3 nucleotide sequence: TGTGCCAGCAGCTTTCCAGGGGTTGGCGGGGAGCTGTTTTTT.

CDR3 coding DNA: TGCGCCAGCAGAATAACAGGGTCGGGGCAGTTCTTC. It codes for CASRITGSGQFF. The gene calls are TRBV10-2 and TRBJ2-1; possible D gene TRBD1, 6 bases. The ends were cut back, 6 bases at V and 12 bases at J, with 15 bases in the middle. The CDR3 runs to 12 residues. Germline CDR1 and CDR2: WSHSY and SAAADI.

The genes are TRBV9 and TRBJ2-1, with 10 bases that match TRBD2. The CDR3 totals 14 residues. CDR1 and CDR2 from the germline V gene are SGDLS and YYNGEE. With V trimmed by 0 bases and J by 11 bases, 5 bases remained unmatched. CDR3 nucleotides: TGTGCCAGCAGCGTAGGGCGGACTAGCGGCCAGCAGTTCTTC. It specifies CASSVGRTSGQQFF.

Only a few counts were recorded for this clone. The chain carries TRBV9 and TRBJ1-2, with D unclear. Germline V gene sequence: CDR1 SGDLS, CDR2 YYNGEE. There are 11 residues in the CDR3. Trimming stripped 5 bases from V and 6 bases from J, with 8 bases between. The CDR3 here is CASSRLDGYTF. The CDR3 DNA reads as TGTGCCAGCAGTCGTTTGGATGGCTACACCTTC.

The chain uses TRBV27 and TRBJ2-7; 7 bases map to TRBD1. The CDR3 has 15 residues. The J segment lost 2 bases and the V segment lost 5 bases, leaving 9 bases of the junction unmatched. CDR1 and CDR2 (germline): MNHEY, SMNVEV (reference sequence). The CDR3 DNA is TGTGCCAGCAGTGGACAGGACCTGGCCCCCTACGAGCAGTACTTC. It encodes CASSGQDLAPYEQYF.

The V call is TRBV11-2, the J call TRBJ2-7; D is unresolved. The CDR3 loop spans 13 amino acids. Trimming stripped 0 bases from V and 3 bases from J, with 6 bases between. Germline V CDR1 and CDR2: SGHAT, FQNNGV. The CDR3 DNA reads TGTGCCAGCAGCTTAGATAATCGCTACGAGCAGTACTTC. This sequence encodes CASSLDNRYEQYF.

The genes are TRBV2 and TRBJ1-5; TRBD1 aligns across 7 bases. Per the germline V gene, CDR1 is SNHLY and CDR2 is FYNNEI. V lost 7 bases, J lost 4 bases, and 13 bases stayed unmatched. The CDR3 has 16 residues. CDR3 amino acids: CASTESEGARNQPQHF. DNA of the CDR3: TGTGCCAGCACGGAGTCGGAGGGGGCTAGAAATCAGCCCCAGCATTTT.

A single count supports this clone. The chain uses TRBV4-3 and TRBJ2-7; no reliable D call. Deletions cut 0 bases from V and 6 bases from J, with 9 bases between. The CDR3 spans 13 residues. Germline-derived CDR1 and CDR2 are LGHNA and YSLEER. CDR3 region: CASSQDSTGEQYF. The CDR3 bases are TGCGCCAGCAGCCAAGATTCGACCGGCGAGCAGTACTTC.

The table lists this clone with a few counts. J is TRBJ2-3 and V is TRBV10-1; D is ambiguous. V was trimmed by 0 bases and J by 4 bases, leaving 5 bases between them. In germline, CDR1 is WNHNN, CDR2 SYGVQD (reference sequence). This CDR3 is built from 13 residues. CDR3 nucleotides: TGCGCCAGCAGTGAGTCTAACCCAGATACGCAGTATTTT. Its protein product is CASSESNPDTQYF.

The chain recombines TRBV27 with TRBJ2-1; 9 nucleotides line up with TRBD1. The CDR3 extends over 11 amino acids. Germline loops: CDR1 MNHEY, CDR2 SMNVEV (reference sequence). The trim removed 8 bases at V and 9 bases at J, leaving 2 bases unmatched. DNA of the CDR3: TGTGCCAGCGGACAGGGGATTGAGCAGTTCTTC. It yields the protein CASGQGIEQFF.

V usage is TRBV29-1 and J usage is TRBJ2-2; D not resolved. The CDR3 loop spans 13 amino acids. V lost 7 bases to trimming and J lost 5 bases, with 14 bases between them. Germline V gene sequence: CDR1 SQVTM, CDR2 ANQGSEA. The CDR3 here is CSAYPMDTGELFF. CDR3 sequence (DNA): TGCAGCGCTTACCCAATGGATACCGGGGAGCTGTTTTTT.

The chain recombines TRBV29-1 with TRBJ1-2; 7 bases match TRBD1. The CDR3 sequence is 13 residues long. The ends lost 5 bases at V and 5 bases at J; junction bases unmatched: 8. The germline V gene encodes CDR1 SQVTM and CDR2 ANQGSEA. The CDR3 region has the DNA TGCAGCGTTAGGGACAGCCTATCGTATGGCTACACCTTC. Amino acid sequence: CSVRDSLSYGYTF.

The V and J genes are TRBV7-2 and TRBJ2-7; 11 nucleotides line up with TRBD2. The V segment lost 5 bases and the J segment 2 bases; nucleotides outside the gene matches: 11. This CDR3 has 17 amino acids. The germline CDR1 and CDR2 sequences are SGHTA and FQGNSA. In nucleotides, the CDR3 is TGTGCCAGCAGCCACCTGGGGCTAGCGGGGGGAACCTACGAGCAGTACTTC. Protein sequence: CASSHLGLAGGTYEQYF.

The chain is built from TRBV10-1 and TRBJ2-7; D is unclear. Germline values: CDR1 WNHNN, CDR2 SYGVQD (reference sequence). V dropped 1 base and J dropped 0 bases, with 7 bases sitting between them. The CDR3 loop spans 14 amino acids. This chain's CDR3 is CASSEYPDSYEQYF. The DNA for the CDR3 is TGCGCCAGCAGTGAGTACCCGGACTCCTACGAGCAGTACTTC.

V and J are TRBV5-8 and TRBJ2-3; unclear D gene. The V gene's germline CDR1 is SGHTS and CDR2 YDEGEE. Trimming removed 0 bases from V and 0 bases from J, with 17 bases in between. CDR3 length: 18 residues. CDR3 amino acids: CASSLGGTYRSSTDTQYF. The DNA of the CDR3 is TGTGCCAGCAGCTTGGGGGGAACATATCGTTCTAGCACAGATACGCAGTATTTT. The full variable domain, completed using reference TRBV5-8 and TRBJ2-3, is EAGVTQSPTHLIKTRGQQATLRCSPISGHTSVYWYQQALGLGLQFLLWYDEGEERNRGNFPPRFSGRQFPNYSSELNVNALELEDSALYLCASSLGGTYRSSTDTQYFGPGTRLTVL.

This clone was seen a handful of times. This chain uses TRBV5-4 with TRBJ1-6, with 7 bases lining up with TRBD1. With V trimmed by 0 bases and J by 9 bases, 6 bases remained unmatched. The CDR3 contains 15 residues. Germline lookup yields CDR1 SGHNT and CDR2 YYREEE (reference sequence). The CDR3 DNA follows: TGTGCCAGCAGCTTGGACGGCAGGGGGGGTTCACCCCTCCACTTT. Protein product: CASSLDGRGGSPLHF.

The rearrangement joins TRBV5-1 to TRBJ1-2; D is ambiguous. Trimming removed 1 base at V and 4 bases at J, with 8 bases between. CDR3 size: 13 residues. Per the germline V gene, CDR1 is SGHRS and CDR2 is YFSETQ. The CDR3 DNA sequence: TGCGCCAGCAGCTTGACCGGGTTCTATGGCTACACCTTC. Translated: CASSLTGFYGYTF. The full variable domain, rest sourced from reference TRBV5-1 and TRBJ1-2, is KAGVTQTPRYLIKTRGQQVTLSCSPISGHRSVSWYQQTPGQGLQFLFEYFSETQRNKGNFPGRFSGRQFSNSRSEMNVSTLELGDSALYLCASSLTGFYGYTFGSGTRLTVV.

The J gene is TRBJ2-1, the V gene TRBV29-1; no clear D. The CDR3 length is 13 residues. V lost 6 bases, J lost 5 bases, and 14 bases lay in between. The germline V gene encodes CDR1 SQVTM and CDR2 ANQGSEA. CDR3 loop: CSVVRRSDNEQFF. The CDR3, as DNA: TGCAGCGTCGTAAGGCGGTCGGACAATGAGCAGTTCTTC.

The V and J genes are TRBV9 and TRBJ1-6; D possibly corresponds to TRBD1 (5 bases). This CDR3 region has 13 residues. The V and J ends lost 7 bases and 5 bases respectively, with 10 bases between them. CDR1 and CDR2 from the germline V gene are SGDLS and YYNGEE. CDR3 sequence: CASAPTDNSPLHF. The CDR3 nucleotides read TGTGCCAGCGCCCCGACAGATAATTCACCCCTCCACTTT. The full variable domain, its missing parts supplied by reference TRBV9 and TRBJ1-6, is DSGVTQTPKHLITATGQRVTLRCSPRSGDLSVYWYQQSLDQGLQFLIQYYNGEERAKGNILERFSAQQFPDLHSELNLSSLELGDSALYFCASAPTDNSPLHFGNGTRLTVT.

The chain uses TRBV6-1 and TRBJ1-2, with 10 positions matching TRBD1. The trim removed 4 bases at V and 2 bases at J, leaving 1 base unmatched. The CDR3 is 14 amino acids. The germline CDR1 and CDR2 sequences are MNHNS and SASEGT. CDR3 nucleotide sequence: TGTGCCAGCAGTGGGACAGGGGGGAACTATGGCTACACCTTC. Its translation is CASSGTGGNYGYTF.

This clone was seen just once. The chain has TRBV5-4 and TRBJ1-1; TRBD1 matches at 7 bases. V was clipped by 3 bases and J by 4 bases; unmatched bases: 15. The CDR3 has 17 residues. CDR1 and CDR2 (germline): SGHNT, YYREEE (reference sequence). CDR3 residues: CASSWEPGGGDGTEAFF. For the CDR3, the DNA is TGTGCCAGCAGCTGGGAACCAGGGGGAGGGGACGGCACTGAAGCTTTCTTT. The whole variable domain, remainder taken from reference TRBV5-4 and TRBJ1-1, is ETGVTQSPTHLIKTRGQQVTLRCSSQSGHNTVSWYQQALGQGPQFIFQYYREEENGRGNFPPRFSGLQFPNYSSELNVNALELDDSALYLCASSWEPGGGDGTEAFFGQGTRLTVV.

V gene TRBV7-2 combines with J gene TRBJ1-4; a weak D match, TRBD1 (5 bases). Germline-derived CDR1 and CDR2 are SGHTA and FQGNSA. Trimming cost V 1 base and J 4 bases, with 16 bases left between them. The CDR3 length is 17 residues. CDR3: CASSLGATGPGNEKLFF. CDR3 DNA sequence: TGTGCCAGCAGCTTAGGGGCCACAGGTCCGGGTAATGAAAAACTGTTTTTT.

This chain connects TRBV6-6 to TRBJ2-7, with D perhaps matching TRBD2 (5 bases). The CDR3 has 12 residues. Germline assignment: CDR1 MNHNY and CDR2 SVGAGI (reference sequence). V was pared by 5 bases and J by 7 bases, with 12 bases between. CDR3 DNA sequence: TGTGCCAGCAGTGAGGGTTCGATGGAGCAGTACTTC. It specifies CASSEGSMEQYF.

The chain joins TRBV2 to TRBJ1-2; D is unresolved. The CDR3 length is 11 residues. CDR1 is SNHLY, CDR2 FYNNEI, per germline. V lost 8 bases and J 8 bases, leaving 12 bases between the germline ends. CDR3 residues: CASRDGEGYTF. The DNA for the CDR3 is TGTGCCAGCCGCGATGGTGAGGGCTACACCTTC.

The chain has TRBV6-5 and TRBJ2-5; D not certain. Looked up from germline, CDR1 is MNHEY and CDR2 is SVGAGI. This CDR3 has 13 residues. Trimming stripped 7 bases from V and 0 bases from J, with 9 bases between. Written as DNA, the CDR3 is TGTGCCAGCATAGACACGTACCAAGAGACCCAGTACTTC. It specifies CASIDTYQETQYF.